Following are 9 T cell receptor beta chains from one sample sequenced in a study of blood T cell repertoires in COVID-19. Using immunoSEQ multiplex PCR, the repertoire was profiled, and TCRdb retains in-frame clones only, with some absent. The repertoire holds 100,000 or so clones, with 70% to 90% as singletons. The sample comprised peripheral blood. The receptors were sampled from a woman in her 70s with active or convalescent COVID-19.

The chain couples TRBV19 to TRBJ2-5; weak D call: TRBD1 (6 bases). The V gene lost 6 bases and the J gene lost 0 bases, with 11 bases spanning the gap. This CDR3 comprises 14 residues. The germline CDR1 and CDR2 sequences are LNHDA and SQIVND (reference sequence). CDR3 in DNA: TGTGCCAGTAGCCAGGGGTTGTACCAAGAGACCCAGTACTTC. Protein: CASSQGLYQETQYF.

The V call is TRBV18, the J call TRBJ1-2; a weak D match, TRBD1 (5 bases). The CDR3 contains 14 residues. V gave up 3 bases and J gave up 3 bases, with 11 bases separating them. Germline V CDR1 and CDR2: KGHSH, LQKENI. CDR3 bases: TGTGCCAGCTCACCGGGTCAGGGTGACTATGGCTACACCTTC. The encoded protein is CASSPGQGDYGYTF.

This clone occurred a few times. The chain links TRBV12-2 to TRBJ1-4; TRBD1, the D gene given by the table, was not confirmed from the DNA. TRBV12-2 is designated a pseudogene. The CDR3 consists of 16 residues. Here the CDR3 reads CASRSGPDRDREKLFF. For the CDR3, the DNA is TGTGCAAGTCGCTCAGGCCCTGACAGAGATAGGGAAAAACTGTTTTTT.

The V gene is TRBV6-6, the J gene TRBJ2-1; 9 bases are a match to TRBD2. The CDR3 is 15 amino acids. Germline trimming cut 5 bases from V and 5 bases from J; bases unmatched to any gene: 7. Germline V gives CDR1 MNHNY, CDR2 SVGAGI (reference sequence). The CDR3 here is CASSLAGSPNNEQFF. The CDR3 DNA reads TGTGCCAGCAGTCTAGCGGGGAGTCCAAACAATGAGCAGTTCTTC.

The gene calls are TRBV5-5 and TRBJ1-3; weak D call: TRBD1 (6 bases). The germline CDR1 and CDR2 sequences are SGHKS and YYEKEE (reference sequence). This CDR3 region has 19 residues. The V gene lost 2 bases and the J gene lost 0 bases, with 21 bases spanning the gap. In DNA form, the CDR3 reads TGTGCCAGCAGCTTCGTGATACCGGGACACTCGAGCTCTGGAAACACCATATATTTT. It translates to CASSFVIPGHSSSGNTIYF.

The chain has TRBV2 and TRBJ1-4; 7 bases are shared with TRBD1. V lost 3 bases and J lost 2; bases outside the gene matches: 3. Germline CDR1 SNHLY, CDR2 FYNNEI. The CDR3 covers 15 residues. CDR3: CASSDARGTNEKLFF. DNA for the CDR3: TGTGCCAGCAGTGACGCCAGGGGGACTAATGAAAAACTGTTTTTT.

A single count supports this clone. Here the CDR3 reads CASSLGRGPHEQFF. The CDR3 region has the DNA TGTGCCAGCAGCTTAGGCAGGGGACCCCATGAGCAGTTCTTC. The chain employs TRBV7-2 and TRBJ2-1, with a weak D call TRBD1 (6 bases). V was trimmed by 1 base and J by 8 bases, leaving 12 bases between them. The CDR3 loop spans 14 amino acids. Looked up from germline, CDR1 is SGHTA and CDR2 is FQGNSA.

The gene calls are TRBV5-1 and TRBJ1-1, with 8 bases matching TRBD1. From germline, CDR1 is SGHRS and CDR2 YFSETQ. After removal of 1 base from V and 2 bases from J, the junction contained 4 bases not matched to a gene. The CDR3 is 15 amino acids. The CDR3 spells CASSLTGQGNTEAFF. CDR3 in DNA: TGCGCCAGCAGCTTGACAGGACAGGGAAACACTGAAGCTTTCTTT. Looking up the rest from reference TRBV5-1 and TRBJ1-1 gives the full variable domain: KAGVTQTPRYLIKTRGQQVTLSCSPISGHRSVSWYQQTPGQGLQFLFEYFSETQRNKGNFPGRFSGRQFSNSRSEMNVSTLELGDSALYLCASSLTGQGNTEAFFGQGTRLTVV.

The V call is TRBV24-1, the J call TRBJ2-1; D unresolved. Germline assignment: CDR1 KGHDR and CDR2 SFDVKD. Trimming shortened V by 8 bases and J by 0 bases, and 10 bases separated the two germline ends. CDR3 length equals 14 residues. The CDR3 DNA reads as TGTGCCACCACAGCGCCTCCCTCCTACAATGAGCAGTTCTTC. Translating it yields CATTAPPSYNEQFF.